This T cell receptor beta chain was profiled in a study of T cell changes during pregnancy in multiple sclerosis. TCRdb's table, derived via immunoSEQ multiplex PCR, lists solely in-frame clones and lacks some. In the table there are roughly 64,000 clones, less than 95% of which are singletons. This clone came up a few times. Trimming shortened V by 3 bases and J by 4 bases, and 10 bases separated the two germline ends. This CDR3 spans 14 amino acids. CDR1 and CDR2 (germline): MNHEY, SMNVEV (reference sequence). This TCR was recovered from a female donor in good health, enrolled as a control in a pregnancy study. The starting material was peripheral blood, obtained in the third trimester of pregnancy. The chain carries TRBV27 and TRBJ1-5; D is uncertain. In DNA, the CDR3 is TGTGCCAGCAGTTTCGGACGGGAGAATCAGCCCCAGCATTTT. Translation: CASSFGRENQPQHF.